This entry lists 30 T cell receptor beta chains sequenced from one sample in a study of blood T cell repertoires in COVID-19. This table comes from immunoSEQ multiplex PCR, and its TCRdb copy is limited to in-frame clones, with some not included. The sample contains some 120,000 clones, around 83% of which appear only once. The sample consisted of peripheral blood. Every receptor here comes from a man aged 65 to 79 with acute or convalescent COVID-19.

V and J are TRBV6-5 and TRBJ2-4; the D is unclear. The CDR3 totals 10 residues. The germline V and J ends were trimmed by 7 bases and 7 bases, with 5 bases remaining between them. Germline V CDR1 and CDR2: MNHEY, SVGAGI. CDR3 amino acids: CASNSNIQYF. CDR3 bases: TGTGCCAGCAATTCGAACATTCAGTACTTC.

The rearrangement uses TRBV19 and TRBJ2-3; TRBD1 matches 7 bases. The CDR3 is made up of 14 amino acids. The V segment lost 3 bases and the J segment 2 bases; nucleotides outside the gene matches: 2. The germline V gene encodes CDR1 LNHDA and CDR2 SQIVND (reference sequence). CDR3 protein: CASSIDRVTDTQYF. The CDR3 DNA follows: TGTGCCAGTAGTATTGACAGGGTCACAGATACGCAGTATTTT.

The chain has TRBV9 and TRBJ1-5; D is perhaps TRBD1 (6 bases). The CDR3 is 15 residues long. The V gene's germline CDR1 is SGDLS and CDR2 YYNGEE. Trimming shortened V by 4 bases and J by 5 bases, and 16 bases separated the two germline ends. The CDR3 region is CASSIQGTLDQPQHF. The CDR3 coding sequence is TGTGCCAGCAGCATCCAGGGGACATTAGATCAGCCCCAGCATTTT. The complete variable domain, with remaining parts taken from reference TRBV9 and TRBJ1-5, reads DSGVTQTPKHLITATGQRVTLRCSPRSGDLSVYWYQQSLDQGLQFLIQYYNGEERAKGNILERFSAQQFPDLHSELNLSSLELGDSALYFCASSIQGTLDQPQHFGDGTRLSIL.

This clone was seen just once. The CDR3, as DNA: TGTGCCAGTAGTACCGACAGAATGCATCGGAACACTGAAGCTTTCTTT. As protein: CASSTDRMHRNTEAFF. J is TRBJ1-1 and V is TRBV19, with D tentatively TRBD1 (5 bases). CDR3 size: 16 residues. CDR1 and CDR2 from the germline V gene are LNHDA and SQIVND (reference sequence). The V end was cut by 4 bases, the J end by 1 base, with 16 bases between.

The V gene is TRBV28, the J gene TRBJ1-2; 9 bases are shared with TRBD1. V was clipped by 7 bases and J by 10 bases; unmatched bases: 10. The length of the CDR3 is 13 residues. Germline V gene sequence: CDR1 MDHEN, CDR2 SYDVKM. The CDR3 is CASIPGQGRIYTF. CDR3 nucleotide sequence: TGTGCCAGCATTCCCGGACAGGGGAGGATCTACACCTTC.

The rearrangement joins TRBV5-1 to TRBJ2-5; 8 nucleotides line up with TRBD2. Germline V lookup: CDR1 SGHRS, CDR2 YFSETQ. This CDR3 spans 14 amino acids. The J segment lost 0 bases and the V segment lost 2 bases, leaving 0 bases of the junction unmatched. The CDR3 nucleotides are TGCGCCAGCAGCTTTAGCGGGAACCAAGAGACCCAGTACTTC. Translating it yields CASSFSGNQETQYF.

This chain links TRBV7-2 with TRBJ1-4; D is perhaps TRBD1 (6 bases). V gave up 2 bases and J gave up 3 bases, with 7 bases separating them. The CDR3 has 14 residues. The germline gives CDR1 SGHTA, CDR2 FQGNSA. CDR3 DNA: TGTGCCAGCAGCTTAAGGACAGCTAATGAAAAACTGTTTTTT. This sequence encodes CASSLRTANEKLFF.

CDR3 amino acids: CASSRFPWAGQKNTEAFF. Here the CDR3 DNA reads TGTGCCAGCTCCCGCTTCCCTTGGGCGGGACAGAAAAACACTGAAGCTTTCTTT. The chain recombines TRBV18 with TRBJ1-1, with TRBD1 matching over 7 bases. The J segment lost 2 bases and the V segment lost 6 bases, leaving 18 bases of the junction unmatched. This CDR3 has 18 residues. Germline loops: CDR1 KGHSH, CDR2 LQKENI.

The V and J genes are TRBV28 and TRBJ1-2; tentative D call: TRBD1 (6 bases). The ends were cut back, 4 bases at V and 8 bases at J, with 14 bases in the middle. Germline lookup yields CDR1 MDHEN and CDR2 SYDVKM. The CDR3 has 13 residues. The DNA of the CDR3 is TGTGCCAGCAGTTACGGACAGAACGGCGGCTACACCTTC. Its protein is CASSYGQNGGYTF.

This sequence joins TRBV5-1 and TRBJ2-3, with 12 bases aligning to TRBD2. With 0 bases clipped from V and 6 bases from J, the junction kept 8 bases outside the gene matches. This CDR3 is 17 amino acids long. Per germline, CDR1 SGHRS and CDR2 YFSETQ. The CDR3 DNA follows: TGCGCCAGCAGCTTGGCCCCGGCGGGACTAGCGGGCGATACGCAGTATTTT. Translated, it gives CASSLAPAGLAGDTQYF.

The chain joins TRBV6-5 to TRBJ1-1; perhaps TRBD1 as D (6 bases). The V and J ends lost 0 bases and 7 bases respectively, with 15 bases between them. CDR1 and CDR2 from the germline V gene are MNHEY and SVGAGI. The CDR3 consists of 15 residues. The CDR3 DNA follows: TGTGCCAGCAGTTACTCGGGGGGGGCGCATCTTGAAGCTTTCTTT. This translates into CASSYSGGAHLEAFF.

The V gene is TRBV28, the J gene TRBJ2-1; TRBD2 matches 11 bases. The V segment lost 5 bases and the J segment 3 bases; nucleotides outside the gene matches: 6. This CDR3 is 16 amino acids long. In germline, CDR1 is MDHEN, CDR2 SYDVKM. The CDR3 DNA follows: TGTGCCAGCAGTATCACCGGGACTAGCGGCTACAATGAGCAGTTCTTC. Protein sequence: CASSITGTSGYNEQFF.

This clone was detected once. V is TRBV7-9 and J is TRBJ1-1; 8 bases are shared with TRBD1. CDR1 and CDR2 from the germline V gene are SEHNR and FQNEAQ (reference sequence). CDR3 size: 15 residues. J gave up 0 bases and V 5 bases, and 5 bases lay outside the gene matches. CDR3 residues: CASSPRQGMNTEAFF. The CDR3 DNA is TGTGCCAGCAGCCCTAGACAGGGGATGAACACTGAAGCTTTCTTT.

The J gene is TRBJ2-1, the V gene TRBV11-1; 10 bases are shared with TRBD1. Germline assignment: CDR1 SGHAT and CDR2 FQDESV (reference sequence). The CDR3 loop spans 15 amino acids. V lost 1 base and J lost 8; bases outside the gene matches: 5. The CDR3 region is CASSLGGQGTHEQFF. In DNA, the CDR3 is TGTGCCAGCAGCTTAGGGGGACAGGGGACCCATGAGCAGTTCTTC.

The V and J genes are TRBV6-5 and TRBJ1-2; tentative D call: TRBD1 (6 bases). The CDR3 covers 13 residues. In germline, CDR1 is MNHEY, CDR2 SVGAGI. Trimming left V 7 bases short and J 5 bases short, with 14 bases between. The CDR3 bases are TGTGCCAGCATCCCGCCAGGGGTATATGGCTACACCTTC. It translates to CASIPPGVYGYTF.

This chain joins TRBV6-5 and TRBJ1-6, with 8 bases that match TRBD1. The CDR3 is made up of 14 amino acids. The V and J ends lost 4 bases and 7 bases, in that order; junction bases with no gene match: 3. Germline V lookup: CDR1 MNHEY, CDR2 SVGAGI. CDR3 nucleotides: TGTGCCAGCAGTTCCCGGGACAGGAATTCACCCCTCCACTTT. It specifies CASSSRDRNSPLHF.

This clone occurred once. The gene calls are TRBV28 and TRBJ2-1, with D unclear. From germline, CDR1 is MDHEN and CDR2 SYDVKM. The V and J ends lost 3 bases and 8 bases respectively, with 8 bases between them. The CDR3 is 12 residues long. This CDR3 reads CASSFRRDEQFF. DNA for the CDR3: TGTGCCAGCAGTTTCCGGAGAGATGAGCAGTTCTTC.

This chain links TRBV5-4 with TRBJ2-2; 7 nucleotides match TRBD1. The ends lost 0 bases at V and 5 bases at J; junction bases unmatched: 4. CDR1 and CDR2 from the germline V gene are SGHNT and YYREEE (reference sequence). The CDR3 runs to 15 residues. The CDR3 nucleotides are TGTGCCAGCAGCTTGGGACAGGGAAAAACCGGGGAGCTGTTTTTT. It specifies CASSLGQGKTGELFF.

The rearrangement links TRBV15 to TRBJ2-7; a weak D match, TRBD1 (6 bases). V was cut by 0 bases and J by 5 bases, with 11 bases left in between. This CDR3 is 14 amino acids long. In germline, CDR1 is LNHNV, CDR2 YYDKDF (reference sequence). CDR3: CATSRDGDTHEQYF. CDR3 coding DNA: TGTGCCACCAGCAGAGATGGGGACACGCACGAGCAGTACTTC.

The chain uses TRBV19 and TRBJ1-1, with D possibly TRBD1 on 5 matching bases. Per germline, CDR1 LNHDA and CDR2 SQIVND (reference sequence). The CDR3 consists of 15 residues. The V end was cut by 0 bases, the J end by 5 bases, with 13 bases between. The CDR3 loop reads CASSIDARVRTEAFF. CDR3 sequence (DNA): TGTGCCAGTAGTATAGATGCCAGGGTTCGGACTGAAGCTTTCTTT.

This chain joins TRBV5-1 and TRBJ1-3; TRBD1 matches 8 bases. J was trimmed by 7 bases and V by 4 bases; bases with no gene match: 7. CDR1 SGHRS and CDR2 YFSETQ come from the germline V gene. The length of the CDR3 is 14 residues. The CDR3 here is CASSRGTGANTIYF. The CDR3 bases are TGCGCCAGCAGCCGCGGGACAGGTGCTAACACCATATATTTT.

J is TRBJ1-2 and V is TRBV3-1 (or the pseudogene TRBV3-2); a weak D match, TRBD1 (5 bases). Trimming removed 1 base at V and 0 bases at J, with 6 bases between. CDR1 is LGHDT, CDR2 YNNKEL, per germline (reference sequence). CDR3 size: 14 residues. The CDR3 sequence is CASSQVGANYGYTF. In nucleotides, the CDR3 is TGTGCCAGCAGCCAAGTAGGGGCTAACTATGGCTACACCTTC.

This rearrangement joins TRBV27 to TRBJ1-5; no clear D. Trimming removed 2 bases at V and 4 bases at J, with 6 bases between. Looked up from germline, CDR1 is MNHEY and CDR2 is SMNVEV (reference sequence). The CDR3 runs 13 residues. The CDR3 region is CASSLQSNQPQHF. CDR3 sequence (DNA): TGTGCCAGCAGTTTACAGTCAAATCAGCCCCAGCATTTT.

The V gene is TRBV27, the J gene TRBJ1-5; D call uncertain. Trimming cost V 2 bases and J 3 bases, with 8 bases left between them. CDR1 is MNHEY, CDR2 SMNVEV, per germline (reference sequence). This CDR3 has 14 residues. CDR3 in amino acids: CASSLTSPNQPQHF. The CDR3, as DNA: TGTGCCAGCAGTTTAACGAGTCCCAATCAGCCCCAGCATTTT.

The chain recombines TRBV28 with TRBJ2-1; 7 bases agree with TRBD2. The length of the CDR3 is 16 residues. Unmatched junction bases numbered 10, after V lost 3 bases and J lost 5 bases. Germline V gene lookup returns CDR1 MDHEN and CDR2 SYDVKM. CDR3 coding DNA: TGTGCCAGCAGTTTTTTTGCCCCTAGCGGCCACAATGAGCAGTTCTTC. Its protein is CASSFFAPSGHNEQFF.

This sequence joins TRBV12-3 or TRBV12-4 and TRBJ2-7; 7 bases line up with TRBD2. V dropped 6 bases and J dropped 6; count of bases not matched to a gene: 8. CDR3 length equals 13 residues. The CDR3 DNA reads as TGTGCCAGCAGACCGGGGGGTTGGGGCGAGCAGTACTTC. Amino acids: CASRPGGWGEQYF.

This rearrangement joins TRBV10-3 to TRBJ2-2; TRBD2 agrees at 14 bases. The J segment lost 3 bases and the V segment lost 5 bases, leaving 5 bases of the junction unmatched. Germline CDR1 and CDR2: ENHRY and SYGVKD. This CDR3 is built from 17 residues. Written as DNA, the CDR3 is TGTGCCATCAGTCGACTAGCGGGAGGGGCGGACACCGGGGAGCTGTTTTTT. Translating it yields CAISRLAGGADTGELFF.

V is TRBV2 and J is TRBJ2-7, with D hard to call. The CDR3 is 15 residues long. V shed 6 bases and J shed 0 bases, with 15 bases lying between them. Germline lookup yields CDR1 SNHLY and CDR2 FYNNEI. The CDR3 is CASRSESLGSYEQYF. The CDR3 DNA follows: TGTGCCAGCAGGTCCGAGTCTCTAGGCTCCTACGAGCAGTACTTC.

V usage is TRBV2 and J usage is TRBJ1-5; TRBD1 aligns across 10 bases. J lost 6 bases, V lost 6 bases, and 5 bases had no gene match. The CDR3 runs to 14 residues. Germline V gene lookup returns CDR1 SNHLY and CDR2 FYNNEI. CDR3 protein: CASSGDRGLQPQHF. CDR3 nucleotide sequence: TGTGCCAGCAGCGGGGACAGGGGACTTCAGCCCCAGCATTTT.

The chain carries TRBV7-2 and TRBJ2-7; perhaps TRBD2 as D (5 bases). The CDR3 is 13 amino acids. Per the germline V gene, CDR1 is SGHTA and CDR2 is FQGNSA. Trimming took off 6 bases at V and 2 bases at J, with 11 bases between the two ends. The CDR3 spells CASSLRGAYEQYF. As DNA, the CDR3 is TGTGCCAGCAGTCTTCGGGGAGCCTACGAGCAGTACTTC.